These 17 T cell receptor beta chains were sequenced from one sample in a study of identical twins. MiXCR, run by TCRdb on the 5' RACE reads, gives a single entry per CDR3 protein. The profile shows 500,000 to 550,000 distinct CDR3 sequences, around 24% of them singletons. These data also formed part of another study, on yellow fever vaccine responses in identical twins.

The sequenced sample was CD4+ T cells sorted from blood. The source of these receptors is a woman younger than 30 in good health.

The chain has TRBV7-2 and TRBJ2-7; D is possibly TRBD2 (5 bases). The CDR3 is made up of 15 amino acids. Germline loops: CDR1 SGHTA, CDR2 FQGNSA. V was clipped by 1 base and J by 1 base, with 11 bases between them. The DNA of the CDR3 is TGTGCCAGCAGCTTAGTGAGCGGAGGATCCTACGAGCAGTACTTC. Translation gives CASSLVSGGSYEQYF.

This clonotype has a count of ten or more. J is TRBJ2-5 and V is TRBV27, with 7 bases lining up with TRBD1. Germline V lookup: CDR1 MNHEY, CDR2 SMNVEV (reference sequence). With V trimmed by 5 bases and J by 5 bases, 11 bases remained unmatched. The CDR3 is 15 amino acids. The CDR3 DNA reads as TGTGCCAGCAGTACCATCCGGGACAGTCGGGAGACCCAGTACTTC. Protein: CASSTIRDSRETQYF.

The chain combines TRBV3-1 with TRBJ2-2; TRBD2 matches 11 bases. With 2 bases clipped from V and 7 bases from J, the junction kept 6 bases outside the gene matches. The germline gives CDR1 LGHDT, CDR2 YNNKEL (reference sequence). This CDR3 contains 16 residues. The CDR3, as DNA: TGTGCCAGCAGCCAATCACCTAGCGGGAGGATCGGGGAGCTGTTTTTT. It yields the protein CASSQSPSGRIGELFF.

The sample holds a few counts of this clonotype. The chain carries TRBV6-1 and TRBJ1-2; 7 bases map to TRBD1. Losses at the gene ends were 6 bases for V and 7 bases for J; bases not matched to a gene: 8. Germline V lookup: CDR1 MNHNS, CDR2 SASEGT. This CDR3 is built from 13 residues. CDR3 in DNA: TGTGCCAGCAGACGACAGGGTCCAGGTGGCTACACCTTC. Protein product: CASRRQGPGGYTF.

The chain employs TRBV12-3 or TRBV12-4 and TRBJ1-5; D possibly corresponds to TRBD1 (6 bases). There are 14 residues in the CDR3. V dropped 6 bases and J dropped 5 bases, with 14 bases sitting between them. CDR3: CASSRRPGDQPQHF. The CDR3 DNA is TGTGCCAGCAGCCGTCGCCCAGGGGATCAGCCCCAGCATTTT.

This clonotype showed up many times. The V gene is TRBV7-7, the J gene TRBJ2-2; D perhaps matches TRBD2 (5 bases). V shed 5 bases and J shed 1 base, with 11 bases lying between them. This CDR3 region has 15 residues. CDR1 is SSHAT, CDR2 FNYEAQ, per germline (reference sequence). The CDR3 nucleotides read TGTGCCAGCAGCCCGGGGAGAGGGAACACCGGGGAGCTGTTTTTT. Translation gives CASSPGRGNTGELFF.

This clonotype came up a few times. The chain joins TRBV3-1 to TRBJ1-2; D gene uncertain. This CDR3 comprises 15 residues. Per germline, CDR1 LGHDT and CDR2 YNNKEL (reference sequence). Trimming pared 1 base from V and 2 bases from J, leaving 11 bases between. In DNA, the CDR3 is TGTGCCAGCAGCCAAGGACACGATCTGAACTATGGCTACACCTTC. It codes for CASSQGHDLNYGYTF.

The chain has TRBV12-3 or TRBV12-4 and TRBJ1-2, with 11 bases identical to TRBD1. With 8 bases clipped from V and 0 bases from J, the junction kept 5 bases outside the gene matches. This CDR3 has 15 amino acids. CDR3 loop: CASWDRGAANYGYTF. In DNA, the CDR3 is TGTGCCAGCTGGGACAGGGGGGCTGCTAACTATGGCTACACCTTC.

In its sample, this clonotype was seen a few times. This chain uses TRBV5-6 with TRBJ2-7; a weak D match, TRBD1 (5 bases). V was shortened by 4 bases and J by 4 bases, with 18 bases between the two germline ends. The germline gives CDR1 SGHDT, CDR2 YYEEEE. The CDR3 extends over 15 amino acids. CDR3 amino acids: CASSGLTLDSYEQYF. The DNA of the CDR3 is TGTGCCAGCAGCGGCCTAACTCTAGACAGTTACGAGCAGTACTTC.

The V gene is TRBV10-3, the J gene TRBJ2-1, with a possible D match to TRBD1 (5 bases). The germline V gene has CDR1 ENHRY and CDR2 SYGVKD. CDR3 length: 13 residues. V was trimmed by 9 bases and J by 1 base, leaving 10 bases between them. CDR3 sequence (DNA): TGTGCCATAAAACAGGATTCCTACAATGAGCAGTTCTTC. This codes for CAIKQDSYNEQFF.

The rearrangement joins TRBV20-1 to TRBJ1-2; 10 nucleotides agree with TRBD1. The CDR3 is made up of 14 amino acids. CDR1 is DFQATT and CDR2 is SNEGSKA in the germline V gene (reference sequence). The trim removed 4 bases at V and 3 bases at J, leaving 5 bases unmatched. CDR3 nucleotide sequence: TGCAGTGCTACCGGACAGGGGGGCGACTATGGCTACACCTTC. Translation: CSATGQGGDYGYTF.

J is TRBJ1-3 and V is TRBV12-3 or TRBV12-4, with TRBD1 matching over 10 bases. The CDR3 is 15 residues long. Unmatched junction bases numbered 4, after V lost 4 bases and J lost 4 bases. CDR3 region: CASSSRTGGGNTIYF. The CDR3 DNA sequence: TGTGCCAGCAGTTCCCGGACAGGGGGGGGAAACACCATATATTTT.

This clonotype came up many times. The chain couples TRBV7-8 to TRBJ1-5; 8 nucleotides line up with TRBD1. This CDR3 is 17 amino acids long. V shed 5 bases, J shed 1 base, and the junction held 10 bases outside the gene matches. Germline-derived CDR1 and CDR2 are SGHVS and FQNEAQ. CDR3: CASSPSRTGLSNQPQHF. CDR3 nucleotides: TGTGCCAGCAGCCCATCCAGGACAGGGTTGAGCAATCAGCCCCAGCATTTT.

This clonotype was observed a few times. The chain links TRBV12-3 or TRBV12-4 to TRBJ1-1; D uncertain. The CDR3 consists of 13 residues. Trimming took off 3 bases at V and 3 bases at J, with 8 bases between the two ends. The CDR3 DNA reads TGTGCCAGCAGTTTGGTTGGCTACACTGAAGCTTTCTTT. This gives the protein CASSLVGYTEAFF.

This chain uses TRBV6-1 with TRBJ1-6; possible D gene TRBD1, 5 bases. Germline assignment: CDR1 MNHNS and CDR2 SASEGT. V lost 3 bases and J lost 5, with 5 bases in between. The CDR3 is 13 residues long. CDR3 DNA: TGTGCCAGCAGTGAGGGGGATAATTCACCCCTCCACTTT. It is translated as CASSEGDNSPLHF.

This clonotype was seen a few times. This sequence joins TRBV20-1 and TRBJ2-7; 12 bases fit TRBD1. The trim removed 6 bases at V and 5 bases at J, leaving 8 bases unmatched. There are 14 residues in the CDR3. CDR1 and CDR2 from the germline V gene are DFQATT and SNEGSKA (reference sequence). The CDR3, as DNA: TGCAGTGCCCCCACCGGGACAGGGGGCAACGAGCAGTACTTC. It is translated as CSAPTGTGGNEQYF.

This clonotype was seen only a few times. J is TRBJ2-1 and V is TRBV10-3, with 9 bases fitting TRBD2. V lost 6 bases and J lost 8; bases outside the gene matches: 11. The CDR3 has 15 amino acids. CDR1 is ENHRY, CDR2 SYGVKD, per germline. CDR3 DNA sequence: TGTGCCATCAGCGCCGGGACTAGCAGTAAGGATGAGCAGTTCTTC. Protein product: CAISAGTSSKDEQFF.